These 25 T cell receptor beta chains share one sample of origin, sequenced in a study of shared clonotypes between healthy human individuals. Sequenced by immunoSEQ multiplex PCR; TCRdb stores in-frame clones only, minus some. The data hold 2,500,000 or so clones, with over 85% observed a single time. The sequenced sample consisted of naive CD4+ T cells sorted from blood. The sample's subset: CD45RA+ positively selected. Receptors were obtained from a man between 18 and 29 years old in good health.

This clone was observed once. At one boundary the junction diverges from the germline segment, which might be a read error. The chain couples TRBV3-1 (or the pseudogene TRBV3-2) to TRBJ2-7; no clear D. CDR3 length: 9 residues. Germline lookup yields CDR1 LGHDT and CDR2 YNNKEL (reference sequence). The CDR3 loop is CASSQAPLF. DNA for the CDR3: TGTGCCAGCAGCCAAGCTCCCCTCTTC.

The chain couples TRBV27 to TRBJ2-1; D might be TRBD2 (6 bases). V lost 5 bases to trimming and J lost 0 bases, with 11 bases between them. Germline V CDR1 and CDR2: MNHEY, SMNVEV (reference sequence). The CDR3 length is 15 residues. The DNA for the CDR3 is TGTGCCAGCAGTCCTCTAGCGCACTCCTACAATGAGCAGTTCTTC. The encoded protein is CASSPLAHSYNEQFF.

This clone was seen a few times. The chain carries TRBV10-3 and TRBJ2-7; perhaps TRBD1 as D (5 bases). CDR3 length: 14 residues. The germline CDR1 and CDR2 sequences are ENHRY and SYGVKD. Between the trimmed V and J ends, which lost 4 bases and 3 bases, there was a span of 13 bases. DNA for the CDR3: TGTGCCATCAGTGGGGGCCCACACGGCTACGAGCAGTACTTC. This translates into CAISGGPHGYEQYF.

A note on this clone: Other nucleotide sequences in the sample specify the same CDR3. The chain combines TRBV7-2 with TRBJ2-3, with 10 nucleotides matching TRBD2. V was clipped by 6 bases and J by 1 base; unmatched bases: 1. The V gene's germline CDR1 is SGHTA and CDR2 FQGNSA. The CDR3 is 14 residues long. CDR3 in amino acids: CASRLAGGTDTQYF. CDR3 nucleotides: TGTGCCAGCAGGCTAGCGGGGGGCACAGATACGCAGTATTTT.

V is TRBV5-1 and J is TRBJ2-1; D may be TRBD2 (6 bases). This CDR3 has 15 amino acids. The V and J ends lost 1 base and 2 bases respectively, with 10 bases between them. Germline CDR1 reads SGHRS; CDR2 reads YFSETQ. The chain's CDR3 is CASSLSGDTYNEQFF. The CDR3 DNA reads TGCGCCAGCAGCTTGTCGGGGGATACCTACAATGAGCAGTTCTTC.

V and J are TRBV18 and TRBJ1-2; no firm D call. Germline CDR1 reads KGHSH; CDR2 reads LQKENI. This CDR3 is built from 14 residues. Trimming shortened V by 4 bases and J by 2 bases, and 11 bases separated the two germline ends. The CDR3 region has the DNA TGTGCCAGCTCACACGGGGAGGGCAACTATGGCTACACCTTC. Protein product: CASSHGEGNYGYTF. The full variable domain, in which reference TRBV18 and TRBJ1-2 provide the parts outside the CDR3, is NAGVMQNPRHLVRRRGQEARLRCSPMKGHSHVYWYRQLPEEGLKFMVYLQKENIIDESGMPKERFSAEFPKEGPSILRIQQVVRGDSAAYFCASSHGEGNYGYTFGSGTRLTVV.

The J gene is TRBJ1-1, the V gene TRBV14, with D possibly matching TRBD1 (5 bases). With 4 bases removed from V and 3 bases from J, the gap between germline ends came to 15 bases. CDR1 and CDR2 from the germline V gene are SGHDN and FVKESK. The CDR3 runs to 15 residues. The CDR3 loop reads CASSLLGVGDTEAFF. The CDR3 DNA is TGTGCCAGCAGCCTCTTAGGGGTCGGGGACACTGAAGCTTTCTTT. The full variable domain, its missing parts supplied by reference TRBV14 and TRBJ1-1, is EAGVTQFPSHSVIEKGQTVTLRCDPISGHDNLYWYRRVMGKEIKFLLHFVKESKQDESGMPNNRFLAERTGGTYSTLKVQPAELEDSGVYFCASSLLGVGDTEAFFGQGTRLTVV.

The chain recombines TRBV7-2 with TRBJ2-1, with TRBD2 matching 8 bases. Germline V gene data show CDR1 as SGHTA and CDR2 as FQGNSA. After removal of 1 base from V and 8 bases from J, the junction contained 4 bases not matched to a gene. The CDR3 has 14 residues. CDR3 sequence (DNA): TGTGCCAGCAGCTTAGGGACTAGCACCGATGAGCAGTTCTTC. This encodes CASSLGTSTDEQFF.

The chain is built from TRBV11-2 and TRBJ1-1; D uncertain. From germline, CDR1 is SGHAT and CDR2 FQNNGV. V gave up 2 bases and J gave up 3 bases, with 10 bases separating them. The CDR3 is 14 residues long. The CDR3 reads CASSLSRADTEAFF. The CDR3 nucleotides read TGTGCCAGCAGCTTATCTCGGGCTGACACTGAAGCTTTCTTT.

The chain recombines TRBV6-1 with TRBJ1-2, with 9 bases fitting TRBD1. Germline lookup yields CDR1 MNHNS and CDR2 SASEGT. The CDR3 is 14 residues long. V was pared by 7 bases and J by 4 bases, with 7 bases of the junction left unmatched. This chain's CDR3 is CASTEGTGIYGYTF. The DNA of the CDR3 is TGTGCCAGCACCGAAGGGACAGGGATCTATGGCTACACCTTC.

The chain combines TRBV28 with TRBJ1-5; unclear D gene. CDR1 is MDHEN, CDR2 SYDVKM, per germline. V lost 7 bases to trimming and J lost 4 bases, with 26 bases between them. This CDR3 region has 18 residues. CDR3 sequence: CASTHFSVSTPRNQPQHF. As DNA, the CDR3 is TGTGCCAGCACCCACTTTTCTGTTTCCACGCCTCGGAATCAGCCCCAGCATTTT.

The chain uses TRBV7-6 and TRBJ2-7; 14 nucleotides line up with TRBD2. This CDR3 is built from 18 residues. V lost 1 base to trimming and J lost 5 bases; unmatched junction nucleotides: 10. The V gene's germline CDR1 is SGHVS and CDR2 FNYEAQ. CDR3 amino acids: CASSLGLAGGQGRDEQYF. DNA of the CDR3: TGTGCCAGCAGCTTAGGACTAGCGGGGGGGCAAGGCCGCGACGAGCAGTACTTC.

The rearrangement links TRBV6-5 to TRBJ2-5; D gene unclear. In germline, CDR1 is MNHEY, CDR2 SVGAGI. V lost 4 bases, J lost 4 bases, and 13 bases lay in between. This CDR3 is 14 amino acids long. CDR3 sequence: CASSSLLLGETQYF. In nucleotides, the CDR3 is TGTGCCAGCAGTTCACTATTGTTGGGAGAGACCCAGTACTTC.

Comments on this clone: Other nucleotide sequences in the sample specify the same CDR3. The V and J genes are TRBV5-1 and TRBJ2-5; TRBD2 aligns across 12 bases. V shed 0 bases and J 1 base; nucleotides not matched to a gene: 1. Germline V CDR1 and CDR2: SGHRS, YFSETQ. CDR3 length: 16 residues. CDR3 sequence (DNA): TGCGCCAGCAGCTTGGGGACTAGCGGGATCCAAGAGACCCAGTACTTC. This codes for CASSLGTSGIQETQYF.

V is TRBV2 and J is TRBJ2-7; tentative D call: TRBD2 (5 bases). V lost 3 bases to trimming and J lost 1 base, with 13 bases between them. Germline assignment: CDR1 SNHLY and CDR2 FYNNEI. The CDR3 consists of 15 residues. CDR3 amino acids: CASSDDAAVSYEQYF. The CDR3 DNA follows: TGTGCCAGCAGTGATGACGCAGCGGTTTCCTACGAGCAGTACTTC.

The rearrangement links TRBV28 to TRBJ2-5; D is perhaps TRBD1 (7 bases). The CDR3 has 15 amino acids. Germline CDR1 MDHEN, CDR2 SYDVKM. The V end lost 5 bases, the J end lost 1 base, and 14 bases lay between the germline ends. The CDR3 DNA follows: TGTGCCAGCAGTCCGTCAGGGGGGATCCAAGAGACCCAGTACTTC. It translates to CASSPSGGIQETQYF.

Concerning this clone: The same CDR3 also results from other DNA sequences found in this sample. The rearrangement joins TRBV18 to TRBJ2-3; D may be TRBD1 (5 bases). The CDR3 runs to 15 residues. Germline V lookup: CDR1 KGHSH, CDR2 LQKENI. V lost 3 bases and J 2 bases, leaving 12 bases between the germline ends. Here the CDR3 DNA reads TGTGCCAGCTCACCGGGGCAGACCTACACAGATACGCAGTATTTT. Translation: CASSPGQTYTDTQYF. The full variable domain, completed using reference TRBV18 and TRBJ2-3, is NAGVMQNPRHLVRRRGQEARLRCSPMKGHSHVYWYRQLPEEGLKFMVYLQKENIIDESGMPKERFSAEFPKEGPSILRIQQVVRGDSAAYFCASSPGQTYTDTQYFGPGTRLTVL.

V gene TRBV14 combines with J gene TRBJ2-7; TRBD1 is a possible D gene (5 bases). V was trimmed by 4 bases and J by 2 bases, leaving 9 bases between them. This CDR3 region has 13 residues. Germline loops: CDR1 SGHDN, CDR2 FVKESK. The CDR3 nucleotides are TGTGCCAGCAGCCCGCAGGGTCCCTACGAGCAGTACTTC. This gives the protein CASSPQGPYEQYF.

The chain has TRBV10-3 and TRBJ2-1; the match to TRBD2 covers 10 bases. Germline V gene sequence: CDR1 ENHRY, CDR2 SYGVKD. CDR3 length equals 13 residues. V shed 5 bases and J 8 bases; nucleotides not matched to a gene: 3. The CDR3 is CAISSGRADEQFF. Written as DNA, the CDR3 is TGTGCCATCAGTAGCGGGAGGGCGGATGAGCAGTTCTTC.

This chain uses TRBV27 with TRBJ2-3; D is perhaps TRBD2 (5 bases). The CDR3 is 16 amino acids. V lost 3 bases, J lost 0 bases, and 13 bases lay in between. CDR1 MNHEY and CDR2 SMNVEV come from the germline V gene (reference sequence). This CDR3 is CASSFEGRPSTDTQYF. The DNA for the CDR3 is TGTGCCAGCAGTTTTGAAGGGAGACCAAGCACAGATACGCAGTATTTT.

This clone is a singleton in its sample. The chain employs TRBV5-6 and TRBJ2-7; TRBD1 matches 8 bases. CDR1 and CDR2 (germline): SGHDT, YYEEEE. V lost 0 bases, J lost 2 bases, and 10 bases stayed unmatched. The CDR3 spans 17 residues. CDR3 nucleotides: TGTGCCAGCAGCTTGGGGCGCAGGGGGCTTTCCCCCTACGAGCAGTACTTC. Its translation is CASSLGRRGLSPYEQYF.

V usage is TRBV29-1 and J usage is TRBJ2-7; the match to TRBD2 covers 7 bases. CDR3 length: 12 amino acids. Germline V CDR1 and CDR2: SQVTM, ANQGSEA. V lost 7 bases and J lost 8; bases outside the gene matches: 11. CDR3: CSGRGESTQQYF. The CDR3 coding sequence is TGCAGCGGCCGGGGGGAAAGCACTCAGCAGTACTTC.

V usage is TRBV18 and J usage is TRBJ1-5, with 9 bases that match TRBD1. Trimming at V came to 1 base and at J to 10 bases, leaving 8 bases not matched to a gene. The V gene's germline CDR1 is KGHSH and CDR2 LQKENI. The CDR3 has 15 residues. The CDR3 bases are TGTGCCAGCTCACCACGCGGACAGGGGAGGGTACCCCAGCATTTT. As protein: CASSPRGQGRVPQHF.

The chain employs TRBV11-2 and TRBJ2-5, with D possibly TRBD1 on 5 matching bases. The CDR3 loop spans 14 amino acids. Looked up from germline, CDR1 is SGHAT and CDR2 is FQNNGV. V was shortened by 1 base and J by 5 bases, with 11 bases between the two germline ends. CDR3 loop: CASSLGAGYETQYF. CDR3 nucleotide sequence: TGTGCCAGCAGCTTAGGGGCAGGGTATGAGACCCAGTACTTC.

The genes are TRBV10-3 and TRBJ1-2; 10 bases agree with TRBD1. The CDR3 is 15 amino acids. Germline V gene sequence: CDR1 ENHRY, CDR2 SYGVKD. V dropped 11 bases and J dropped 5; count of bases not matched to a gene: 14. The CDR3 DNA follows: TGTGCCTCCTCCGGGACAGGGGAGAAGGGATATGGCTACACCTTC. It specifies CASSGTGEKGYGYTF.